The rows below give T cell receptor beta chains drawn from one sample of a study of cytomegalovirus exposure and HLA in healthy donors. Assay used: immunoSEQ multiplex PCR; TCRdb lists only in-frame clones, some missing. The sample lists 90,000 to 120,000 clones; 70% were seen once. The sequenced material came from PBMCs. The origin of the receptors is a middle-aged man in good health and CMV-seropositive. Each CDR3 is given without its conserved first and last residue. Fields, in order: J gene, V gene, CDR3 protein.

>TRBJ2-7|TRBV19
ASGRGAGDIYEQY
>TRBJ2-1|TRBV9
ASSDYGTSGIDEQF
>TRBJ1-5|TRBV2
ASRRQGDGNQPQH
>TRBJ2-6|TRBV14
ASSQGQGVLT
>TRBJ1-1|TRBV4-1
ASSQAGMNTEAF
>TRBJ2-5|TRBV27
ASRYRQQETQY
>TRBJ2-1|TRBV11-2
ASSNTRRSSYNEQF
>TRBJ1-1|TRBV7-9
ASSLTGGPAF
>TRBJ1-2|TRBV29-1
SAEEGAGYT
>TRBJ1-1|TRBV11-1
ASSPRTHLSTEAF
>TRBJ2-7|TRBV28
ASSREGYEQY
>TRBJ2-3|TRBV4-1
ASSLGGLYSSTDTQY
>TRBJ1-3|TRBV5-1
ASSGQGITGNTIY
>TRBJ2-4|TRBV5-4
ASRPDRLAKNIQY
>TRBJ2-1|TRBV27
ASSLRTGVYNEQF
>TRBJ1-4|TRBV5-1
ASSPGQGNEKLF
>TRBJ2-3|TRBV4-2
ASSQERAGLSQGERADTQY
>TRBJ2-1|TRBV27
ASSFAGNEQF
>TRBJ1-5|TRBV28
ASSDRKTGFGNQPQH
>TRBJ1-3|TRBV9
ASSVDRGGNTIY
>TRBJ2-2|TRBV12-5
ASGLAFPLAGVSGELF
>TRBJ2-3|TRBV9
ASNLGGRDTQY
>TRBJ1-1|TRBV7-3
ASSTTGTGFEAF
>TRBJ1-4|TRBV6-5
ATSTNEKLF
>TRBJ2-7|TRBV2
ASSEARAGDNYEQY
>TRBJ2-5|TRBV27
ASSIGAGRAETQY
>TRBJ1-1|TRBV23-1
ASSHRVNTEAF